Listed below are T cell receptor beta chains from one sample, sequenced in a study of prognosis after radiotherapy for stage I lung cancer. Via MiXCR, TCRdb re-called the multiplex PCR reads, giving one row per CDR3 protein. The repertoire has approximately 51,000 distinct CDR3 sequences, 30% to 40% of them found once; the top ten carry about a tenth. Sequenced material: PBMCs, taken before or after stereotactic body radiation therapy (not recorded which). The receptors here all came from a donor at least 50 years old with non-small cell lung cancer. The CDR3 runs from the conserved cysteine through the conserved F or W. The D gene is left open where the match is weak. Part of the rows lack a size; the others show once, few, many or a class for expanded clones.

TRBV24-1,.,TRBJ2-5,many,TGTGCCACCAGTGATCCCCAAGAGCGGTGGGAGACCCAGTACTTC,CATSDPQERWETQYF
TRBV7-3,.,TRBJ2-1,many,TGTGCCAGCAGCTTAACAGGGGTTTTGGGGGAGCAGTTCTTC,CASSLTGVLGEQFF
TRBV19,TRBD2,TRBJ2-3,.,TGTGCCAGTACCACCCGACTAGCGCCAGATGCGCAGTATTTT,CASTTRLAPDAQYF
TRBV6-9,.,TRBJ2-1,.,TGTGCCAGCAGTTTCCCGACATGGTGCTCGAGGAATGAGCAGTTCTTC,CASSFPTWCSRNEQFF
TRBV3-2,.,TRBJ2-4,many,TGTGCCAGCAGCCAGAGCGGACTGGTCAAAAACATTCAGTACTTC,CASSQSGLVKNIQYF
TRBV6-5,.,TRBJ2-4,.,TGTGCCAGCAGTTATTCTGCCCAAAACATTCAGTACTTC,CASSYSAQNIQYF
TRBV30,TRBD1,TRBJ2-1,many,TGTGCCTGGAGATCCAGGACAGGGGAATCCTACAATGAGCAGTTCTTC,CAWRSRTGESYNEQFF
TRBV7-2,.,TRBJ1-4,many,TGTGCCAGCAGCCCCGGGGGGGCTAATGAAAAACTGTTTTTT,CASSPGGANEKLFF
TRBV5-5,.,TRBJ2-3,many,TGTGCCAGCAGCTTGGTGGCAGGACGCACAGATACGCAGTATTTT,CASSLVAGRTDTQYF
TRBV18,TRBD1,TRBJ2-5,many,TGTGCCAGCTCACCGACAGGGCGAGTTCAAGAGACCCAGTACTTC,CASSPTGRVQETQYF
TRBV14,.,TRBJ1-5,many,TGTGCCAGCAGCCAAGGAGACTGGGAGCCCCAGCATTTT,CASSQGDWEPQHF
TRBV3-2,.,TRBJ2-7,many,TGTGCCAGCAGCCAAGGGGATGCGGAGGGAAGCTCCTACGAGCAGTACTTC,CASSQGDAEGSSYEQYF
TRBV6-2/TRBV6-3,TRBD1,TRBJ2-5,many,TGTGCCAGCAGTTCCCTAGGGACAGGAGGGGAGACCCAGTACTTC,CASSSLGTGGETQYF
TRBV19,.,TRBJ2-7,many,TGTGCCAGTAGTGCATTGGGCGTGGGTGGCCACGAGCAGTACTTC,CASSALGVGGHEQYF
TRBV6-5,.,TRBJ2-7,.,TGTGCCAGCAGTTACTCTAGGCATGGAGAGGGGTACTTC,CASSYSRHGEGYF
TRBV6-1,.,TRBJ2-1,.,TGTGCCAGCAGTGAAGATGGACGAACCCTCGGGAATGGGCAGTTTTTC,CASSEDGRTLGNGQFF
TRBV7-3,TRBD1,TRBJ1-6,.,TGTGCCAGCAGTGAAAGGGGCGACAGGGGAGGTTCACCCCTCCACTTT,CASSERGDRGGSPLHF
TRBV20-1,.,TRBJ1-5,.,TGCAGTGCTAGGGGGGGAAGAGGCAATCAGCCCCAGCATTTT,CSARGGRGNQPQHF
TRBV11-2,.,TRBJ2-3,.,TGTGCCAGCAGCCCCGGTCTGTTAGCAGATACGCAGTATTTT,CASSPGLLADTQYF
TRBV30,.,TRBJ2-5,many,TGTGCCTGGAGTGCCGGAGGGACCCAGTACTTC,CAWSAGGTQYF
TRBV4-3,TRBD1,TRBJ1-6,many,TGCGCCAGCAGCCAAGTCGGTACAGGGGTTAGTTCACCCCTCCACTTT,CASSQVGTGVSSPLHF
TRBV5-1,.,TRBJ2-2,many,TGCGCCAGCCGTCCCTCCCGGCCTAGTACCACCGGGGAGCTGTTTTTT,CASRPSRPSTTGELFF
TRBV27,.,TRBJ2-4,few,TGTGCCAGCAACTTGGTGTTAGCCAAAAACATTCAGTACTTC,CASNLVLAKNIQYF
TRBV5-1,.,TRBJ2-1,many,TGCGCCAGCAGCTTTCCGGTGAACAATGAGCAGTTCTTC,CASSFPVNNEQFF
TRBV11-2,.,TRBJ1-3,many,TGTGCCACTCGGGGCGCCACCTCTGGAAACACCATATATTTT,CATRGATSGNTIYF
TRBV7-2,TRBD1,TRBJ1-3,.,TGTGCCAGCAGCTTAACCCGGGACAGGACCCTTGGAAACACCATATATTTT,CASSLTRDRTLGNTIYF